This T cell receptor beta chain was captured by sequencing in a study of cytomegalovirus exposure and HLA in healthy donors. TCRdb's copy holds only in-frame clones and misses some; the assay was immunoSEQ multiplex PCR. The sample lists 250,000 to 300,000 clones; approximately 83% were seen once. This CDR3 spans 17 amino acids. In germline, CDR1 is KGHSH, CDR2 LQKENI. The ends were cut back, 2 bases at V and 0 bases at J, with 14 bases in the middle. The chain is built from TRBV18 and TRBJ1-5; D ambiguous. Sequencing was performed on PBMCs. The receptor was derived from a woman in her late teens or twenties in good health and CMV-seronegative. CDR3 in amino acids: CASSPTSSRYSNQPQHF. In nucleotides, the CDR3 is TGTGCCAGCTCACCAACCTCTTCACGGTATAGCAATCAGCCCCAGCATTTT.